This T cell receptor (beta chain) was captured in a study of cytomegalovirus exposure and HLA in healthy donors. Per germline, CDR1 SGHRS and CDR2 YFSETQ. This CDR3 has 14 residues. Trimming took off 1 base at V and 4 bases at J, with 9 bases between the two ends. The PCR contained 60 Vbeta and 13 Jbeta primers. Measured with immunoSEQ multiplex PCR; TCRdb has only the in-frame clones, and not every one. Found here are around 170,000 clones, approximately 80% of them singletons; the top ten hold under 2.5%. Sequencing was carried out using PBMCs. The source of this sequence is a man aged 60-69 years in good health and CMV-seronegative. V usage is TRBV5-1 and J usage is TRBJ2-1; D may be TRBD2 (7 bases). The CDR3 is CASSLRGGYNEQFF. For the CDR3, the DNA is TGCGCCAGCAGCTTGAGGGGGGGATACAATGAGCAGTTCTTC.